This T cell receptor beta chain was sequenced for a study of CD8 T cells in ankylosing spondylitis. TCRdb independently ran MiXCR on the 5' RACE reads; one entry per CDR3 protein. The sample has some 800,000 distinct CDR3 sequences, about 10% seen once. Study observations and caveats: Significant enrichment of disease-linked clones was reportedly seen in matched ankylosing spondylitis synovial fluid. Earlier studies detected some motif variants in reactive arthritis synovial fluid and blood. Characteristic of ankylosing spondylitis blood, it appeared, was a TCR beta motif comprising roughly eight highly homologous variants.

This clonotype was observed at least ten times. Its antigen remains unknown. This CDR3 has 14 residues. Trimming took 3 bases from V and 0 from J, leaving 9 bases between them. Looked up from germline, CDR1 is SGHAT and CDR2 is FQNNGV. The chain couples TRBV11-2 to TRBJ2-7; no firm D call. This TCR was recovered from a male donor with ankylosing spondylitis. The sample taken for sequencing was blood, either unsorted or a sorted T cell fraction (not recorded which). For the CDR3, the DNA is TGTGCCAGCAGCTTGGCCAGCAGCTCCTACGAGCAGTACTTC. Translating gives CASSLASSSYEQYF.